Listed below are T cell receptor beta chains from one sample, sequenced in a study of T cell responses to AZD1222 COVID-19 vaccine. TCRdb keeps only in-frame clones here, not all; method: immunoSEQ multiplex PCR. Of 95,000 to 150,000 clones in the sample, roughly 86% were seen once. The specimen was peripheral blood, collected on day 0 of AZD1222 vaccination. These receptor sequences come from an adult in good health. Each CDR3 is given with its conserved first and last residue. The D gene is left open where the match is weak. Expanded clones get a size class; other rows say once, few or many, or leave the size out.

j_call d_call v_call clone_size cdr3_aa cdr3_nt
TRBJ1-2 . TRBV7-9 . CASSSREGDGYTF TGTGCCAGCAGCTCCCGGGAAGGAGATGGCTACACCTTC
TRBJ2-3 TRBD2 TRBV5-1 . CASSLKLAGRPDTQYF TGCGCCAGCAGCTTGAAACTAGCGGGGCGTCCAGATACGCAGTATTTT
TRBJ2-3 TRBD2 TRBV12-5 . CASGLGAGAPTDTQYF TGTGCTAGTGGTTTGGGGGCGGGAGCACCGACAGATACGCAGTATTTT
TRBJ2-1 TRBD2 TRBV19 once CASSPQRTSGAYNEQFF TGTGCCAGTAGTCCCCAACGGACTAGCGGGGCATACAATGAGCAGTTCTTC
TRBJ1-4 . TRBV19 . CASSPGGFLEKLFF TGTGCCAGTAGTCCCGGGGGGTTTTTGGAAAAACTGTTTTTT
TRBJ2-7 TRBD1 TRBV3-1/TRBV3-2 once CASSQPGTGSYEQYF TGTGCCAGCAGCCAACCGGGGACAGGGTCCTACGAGCAGTACTTC
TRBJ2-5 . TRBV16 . CASSQNFQETQYF TGTGCCAGCAGCCAAAACTTCCAAGAGACCCAGTACTTC
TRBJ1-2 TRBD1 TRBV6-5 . CASSPDRVGYTF TGTGCCAGCAGTCCGGACAGGGTAGGCTACACCTTC
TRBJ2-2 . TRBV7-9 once CASSHRAEGTGELFF TGTGCCAGCAGCCACCGGGCCGAGGGCACCGGGGAGCTGTTTTTT
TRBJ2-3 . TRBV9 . CASSGGYTDTQYF TGTGCCAGCAGCGGAGGCTACACAGATACGCAGTATTTT
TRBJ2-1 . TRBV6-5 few CASKGLNYNEQFF TGTGCCAGCAAGGGGCTTAACTACAATGAGCAGTTCTTC
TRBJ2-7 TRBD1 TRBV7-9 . CASSHPGQGREQYF TGTGCCAGCAGCCACCCGGGACAGGGTCGCGAGCAGTACTTC
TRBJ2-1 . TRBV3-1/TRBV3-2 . CASSLGVYGQFF TGTGCCAGCAGCCTAGGGGTTTATGGGCAGTTCTTC
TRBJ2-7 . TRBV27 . CASSLRGAHEQYF TGTGCCAGCAGTTTACGGGGGGCCCACGAGCAGTACTTC
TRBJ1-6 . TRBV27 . CASSLLPDSFHNSPLHF TGTGCCAGCAGTCTACTACCGGACAGCTTCCATAATTCACCCCTCCACTTT
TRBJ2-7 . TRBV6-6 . CASSYSGPAGDEQYF TGTGCCAGCAGTTACTCCGGACCGGCCGGAGACGAGCAGTACTTC
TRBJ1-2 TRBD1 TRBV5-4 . CASSMDWGTGYGYTF TGTGCCAGCAGCATGGATTGGGGGACAGGGTACGGCTACACCTTC
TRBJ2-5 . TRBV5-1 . CASSLTPTGQETQYF TGCGCCAGCAGCTTGACCCCTACAGGACAAGAGACCCAGTACTTC
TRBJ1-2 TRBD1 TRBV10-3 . CAISEEGQGANGYTF TGTGCCATCAGTGAGGAGGGACAGGGGGCCAATGGCTACACCTTC
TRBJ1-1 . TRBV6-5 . CASSTRQLGEAFF TGTGCCAGCAGTACCCGACAGTTGGGTGAAGCTTTCTTT
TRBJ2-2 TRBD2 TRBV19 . CASRRPGGVDTGELFF TGTGCCAGTAGAAGGCCGGGAGGGGTGGACACCGGGGAGCTGTTTTTT
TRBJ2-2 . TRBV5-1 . CASSFKGTGELFF TGCGCCAGCAGCTTTAAGGGCACCGGGGAGCTGTTTTTT
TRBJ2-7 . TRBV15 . CATSRDHSPSYEQYF TGTGCCACCAGCAGAGATCACAGCCCCTCCTACGAGCAGTACTTC
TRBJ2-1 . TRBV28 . CASSPQQEYSYNEQFF TGTGCCAGCAGTCCCCAACAGGAATACTCCTACAATGAGCAGTTCTTC
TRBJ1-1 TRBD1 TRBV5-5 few CASSSQGPNTEAFF TGTGCCAGCAGCTCACAGGGGCCGAACACTGAAGCTTTCTTT
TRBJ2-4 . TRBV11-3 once CASSSPPVGGLAKNIQYF TGTGCCAGCAGCTCCCCCCCTGTGGGCGGTCTAGCCAAAAACATTCAGTACTTC
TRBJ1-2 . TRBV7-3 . CASSFAIVVLNYGYTF TGTGCCAGCAGCTTCGCGATCGTTGTTTTGAACTATGGCTACACCTTC
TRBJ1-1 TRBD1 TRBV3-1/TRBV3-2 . CASSQRGQGNTEAFF TGTGCCAGCAGCCAACGGGGACAGGGGAACACTGAAGCTTTCTTT
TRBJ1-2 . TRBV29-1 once CSVGVQGYGYTF TGCAGCGTTGGGGTCCAGGGATATGGCTACACCTTC
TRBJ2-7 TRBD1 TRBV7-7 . CASSLSGQGHEQYF TGTGCTAGCAGCTTATCGGGACAGGGCCACGAGCAGTACTTC
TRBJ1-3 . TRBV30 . CACRGRAPSGNTIYF TGTGCCTGCCGGGGGAGGGCACCCTCTGGAAACACCATATATTTT
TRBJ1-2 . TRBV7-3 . CASSLSQGGGYTF TGTGCCAGCAGCTTAAGCCAGGGTGGCGGCTACACCTTC
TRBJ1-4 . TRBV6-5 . CAGRQATNEKLFF TGTGCCGGAAGACAGGCAACTAATGAAAAACTGTTTTTT
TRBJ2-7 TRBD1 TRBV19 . CASSTEPGQGAGEQYF TGTGCCAGTAGTACCGAACCCGGACAGGGGGCGGGCGAGCAGTACTTC
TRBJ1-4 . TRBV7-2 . CASSLAPRPANEKLFF TGTGCCAGCAGCTTAGCGCCCCGCCCAGCAAATGAAAAACTGTTTTTT
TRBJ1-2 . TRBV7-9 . CASSFEGNGYTF TGTGCCAGCAGCTTTGAGGGGAATGGCTACACCTTC
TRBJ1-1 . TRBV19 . CASSSTAGGTEAFF TGTGCCAGTAGTTCAACGGCGGGGGGCACTGAAGCTTTCTTT
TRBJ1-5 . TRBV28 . CASSETRGQPQHF TGTGCCAGCAGTGAGACCCGAGGTCAGCCCCAGCATTTT